A selection of T cell receptor beta chains follows, all from one sample in a study of breast tumors, draining lymph nodes, adjacent tissues. MiXCR, applied by TCRdb to the multiplex PCR reads, yields one record per CDR3 protein. The sample contains under 150,000 distinct CDR3 sequences, just under 20% of which appear only once. Source material: axillary lymph node tissue. The origin of the receptors is a female donor with breast cancer. Some clones in this sample may be carry-over from other donors' samples. Each CDR3 is given with its conserved first and last residue. The D gene is left open where the match is weak. Size values are once, few and many counts, or a class for expanded clones, and some rows have none.

-,TRBJ1-6,TRBV5-1,many,CASSLGGTRNSPLHF,TGCGCCAGCAGCTTGGGTGGTACTCGAAATTCACCCCTCCACTTT
-,TRBJ2-5,TRBV18,many,CASSPGVKETQYF,TGTGCCAGCTCACCAGGGGTAAAAGAGACCCAGTACTTC
TRBD1,TRBJ1-2,TRBV6-6,many,CASSKRQGAVYGYTF,TGTGCCAGCAGTAAACGACAGGGGGCCGTCTATGGCTACACCTTC
-,TRBJ2-3,TRBV15,many,CATSRARGNRPGLMYF,TGTGCCACCAGCAGAGCAAGGGGAAATCGACCGGGTCTTATGTATTTT
-,TRBJ2-1,TRBV10-1,many,CASSAGTSYNEQFF,TGCGCCAGCAGTGCAGGGACCTCCTACAATGAGCAGTTCTTC
-,TRBJ2-3,TRBV2,many,CASSPTPDTQYF,TGTGCCAGCAGTCCGACTCCAGATACGCAGTATTTT
-,TRBJ1-5,TRBV19,-,CASSLYRTEQSNQPQHF,TGTGCCAGTAGCCTCTACAGGACAGAACAGAGCAATCAGCCCCAGCATTTT
-,TRBJ2-1,TRBV12-3/TRBV12-4,many,CASRTDYRQFF,TGTGCCAGCAGGACTGATTATAGGCAGTTCTTC
-,TRBJ1-2,TRBV10-3,-,CAIKQTEPYGYTF,TGTGCCATCAAACAGACAGAACCCTATGGCTACACCTTC
-,TRBJ1-1,TRBV11-2,-,CASSSRYRAETEAFF,TGTGCCAGCAGCTCTAGGTACAGGGCAGAAACTGAAGCTTTCTTT
-,TRBJ2-5,TRBV20-1,many,CSAREPTPASPGETQYF,TGCAGTGCTAGAGAGCCAACCCCGGCTAGCCCTGGCGAGACCCAGTACTTC
TRBD1,TRBJ2-7,TRBV19,many,CASRTGAGSYEQYF,TGTGCCAGCCGAACAGGGGCTGGATCCTACGAGCAGTACTTC
TRBD2,TRBJ2-7,TRBV7-2,many,CARGVRASGCWSPYEQYF,TGTGCCAGAGGGGTCCGGGCTAGCGGGTGTTGGAGTCCCTACGAGCAGTACTTC
-,TRBJ1-5,TRBV5-6,few,CASSFGGNNQPQHF,TGTGCCAGCAGCTTTGGAGGGAATAATCAGCCCCAGCATTTT
TRBD1,TRBJ2-7,TRBV5-5,many,CASSRGQGAWEQYF,TGTGCCAGCAGCAGGGGACAGGGGGCTTGGGAGCAGTACTTC
-,TRBJ2-2,TRBV3-1,few,CASSTGTDGYTGELFF,TGTGCCAGCAGCACAGGGACGGACGGATACACCGGGGAGCTGTTTTTT
-,TRBJ2-7,TRBV5-5,many,CASSLRDTYEQYF,TGTGCCAGCAGCTTGAGGGACACCTACGAGCAGTACTTC
-,TRBJ1-2,TRBV7-9,many,CASSLGQAPNYGYTF,TGTGCCAGCAGCTTAGGTCAGGCACCTAACTATGGCTACACCTTC
-,TRBJ2-1,TRBV5-1,many,CASSLEALTFEQFF,TGCGCCAGCAGCTTGGAAGCCCTAACATTTGAGCAGTTCTTC
-,TRBJ2-5,TRBV11-2,-,CASSLRGRETQYF,TGTGCCAGCAGCTTACGGGGGCGTGAGACCCAGTACTTC
-,TRBJ2-7,TRBV30,many,CAWSKGAYEQYF,TGTGCCTGGAGTAAGGGGGCCTACGAGCAGTACTTC
-,TRBJ2-2,TRBV10-1,many,CASSGPAASNTGELFF,TGCGCCAGCAGTGGACCCGCGGCCTCGAACACCGGGGAGCTGTTTTTT
TRBD1,TRBJ1-4,TRBV5-6,many,CASSLGQGYEKLFF,TGTGCCAGCAGCTTGGGACAGGGGTATGAAAAACTGTTTTTT
-,TRBJ2-3,TRBV5-5,many,CASSATTGYSSTDTQYF,TGTGCCAGCAGCGCCACAACGGGGTACTCTAGCACAGATACGCAGTATTTT
TRBD1,TRBJ2-7,TRBV7-9,many,CASSPGGRTGVHEQYF,TGTGCCAGCAGCCCAGGGGGCAGGACAGGGGTCCACGAGCAGTACTTC
-,TRBJ1-5,TRBV15,many,CATSNGGWSNQPQHF,TGTGCCACCAGCAACGGGGGGTGGAGCAATCAGCCCCAGCATTTT
-,TRBJ2-3,TRBV12-3/TRBV12-4,many,CASSPRDTQYF,TGTGCCAGCAGTCCACGGGATACGCAGTATTTT
-,TRBJ1-2,TRBV5-1,many,CASSLDRVVFGYTF,TGCGCCAGCAGCTTGGACAGGGTGGTTTTTGGCTACACCTTC
-,TRBJ1-5,TRBV19,few,CASSNFYGSEQPQHF,TGTGCCAGTAGTAATTTTTATGGGTCAGAACAGCCCCAGCATTTT
-,TRBJ2-3,TRBV20-1,many,CSARDRGRGLSDTQYF,TGCAGTGCTAGAGATCGGGGAAGGGGGTTGTCAGATACGCAGTATTTT